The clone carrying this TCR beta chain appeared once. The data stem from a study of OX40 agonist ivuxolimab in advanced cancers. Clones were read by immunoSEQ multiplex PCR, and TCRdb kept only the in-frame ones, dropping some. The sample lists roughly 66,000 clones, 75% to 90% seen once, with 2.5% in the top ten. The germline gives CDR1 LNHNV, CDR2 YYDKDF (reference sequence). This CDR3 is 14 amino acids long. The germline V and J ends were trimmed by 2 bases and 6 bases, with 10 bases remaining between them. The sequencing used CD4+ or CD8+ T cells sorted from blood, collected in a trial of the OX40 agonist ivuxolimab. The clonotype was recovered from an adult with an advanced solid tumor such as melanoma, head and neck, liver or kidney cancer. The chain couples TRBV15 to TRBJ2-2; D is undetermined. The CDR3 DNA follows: TGTGCCACCAGCAGACCCAGGAAGGCCGGGGAGCTGTTTTTT. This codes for CATSRPRKAGELFF.